These 9 T cell receptor beta chains came from one sample sequenced in a study of blood T cell repertoires in COVID-19. Some clones are missing from TCRdb's copy, which holds only in-frame ones; the method was immunoSEQ multiplex PCR. The table records 150,000 to 200,000 clones, 84% of them present only once. Sequences were obtained from peripheral blood. These receptors came from a woman of 80 years or more with acute or convalescent COVID-19.

This chain links TRBV7-8 with TRBJ2-3, with 12 bases that match TRBD2. Germline CDR1 reads SGHVS; CDR2 reads FQNEAQ. V gave up 5 bases and J gave up 2 bases; unmatched junction bases: 26. This CDR3 region has 23 residues. The CDR3 DNA follows: TGTGCCAGCAGCCCCCAATGGTCGGCTAGCGGGGGGGCCAAGGAACGGGTCACAGATACGCAGTATTTT. This codes for CASSPQWSASGGAKERVTDTQYF.

V usage is TRBV2 and J usage is TRBJ2-7; tentative D call: TRBD1 (5 bases). V was shortened by 3 bases and J by 2 bases, with 14 bases between the two germline ends. This CDR3 region has 15 residues. Germline-derived CDR1 and CDR2 are SNHLY and FYNNEI. Here the CDR3 reads CASSEGPGTTYEQYF. The CDR3 DNA reads as TGTGCCAGCAGTGAGGGGCCCGGAACCACCTACGAGCAGTACTTC.

V usage is TRBV7-6 and J usage is TRBJ2-1, with D maybe TRBD2 (7 bases). Per germline, CDR1 SGHVS and CDR2 FNYEAQ. CDR3 length: 19 residues. The V and J ends lost 1 base and 5 bases respectively, with 24 bases between them. CDR3 protein: CASSLVGGAVVSLDNEQFF. DNA of the CDR3: TGTGCCAGCAGCTTAGTAGGGGGGGCTGTAGTTAGTCTCGACAATGAGCAGTTCTTC.

The chain joins TRBV7-6 to TRBJ2-5; 10 bases align to TRBD1. V gave up 1 base and J gave up 4 bases; unmatched junction bases: 0. Germline assignment: CDR1 SGHVS and CDR2 FNYEAQ. The CDR3 runs to 14 residues. The CDR3 sequence is CASSLGTGGETQYF. CDR3 in DNA: TGTGCCAGCAGCTTAGGGACAGGGGGAGAGACCCAGTACTTC. The variable domain in full, with the rest retrieved from reference TRBV7-6 and TRBJ2-5, is GAGVSQSPRYKVTKRGQDVALRCDPISGHVSLYWYRQALGQGPEFLTYFNYEAQQDKSGLPNDRFSAERPEGSISTLTIQRTEQRDSAMYRCASSLGTGGETQYFGPGTRLLVL.

This chain connects TRBV19 to TRBJ1-4, with 8 bases fitting TRBD1. Germline loops: CDR1 LNHDA, CDR2 SQIVND (reference sequence). CDR3 size: 14 residues. Losses at the gene ends were 5 bases for V and 8 bases for J; bases not matched to a gene: 7. The CDR3 here is CASSVTGVREKLFF. In nucleotides, the CDR3 is TGTGCCAGTAGTGTGACAGGGGTACGGGAAAAACTGTTTTTT.

This clone was recorded a few times. The chain couples TRBV7-2 to TRBJ2-7; TRBD2 agrees at 9 bases. CDR3 length: 16 residues. The germline gives CDR1 SGHTA, CDR2 FQGNSA. Trimming removed 3 bases from V and 4 bases from J; junction bases left unmatched: 10. In nucleotides, the CDR3 is TGTGCCAGCAGCTTCGGATTCGGGCGGGGGGGATACGAGCAGTACTTC. This translates into CASSFGFGRGGYEQYF.

The chain is built from TRBV14 and TRBJ2-4; D possibly corresponds to TRBD1 (5 bases). This CDR3 is built from 14 residues. The germline CDR1 and CDR2 sequences are SGHDN and FVKESK. Trimming shortened V by 1 base and J by 9 bases, and 13 bases separated the two germline ends. The CDR3 protein is CASSQVRVFGIQYF. The CDR3 region has the DNA TGTGCCAGCAGCCAAGTCAGGGTGTTTGGCATTCAGTACTTC.

The V and J genes are TRBV7-8 and TRBJ1-3; 8 bases are shared with TRBD1. The CDR3 length is 16 residues. From germline, CDR1 is SGHVS and CDR2 FQNEAQ. With V trimmed by 0 bases and J by 3 bases, 4 bases remained unmatched. CDR3 sequence reads: CASSLAQGAGGNTIYF. Written as DNA, the CDR3 is TGTGCCAGCAGCTTAGCCCAGGGGGCCGGTGGAAACACCATATATTTT.

This clone came up many times. The same CDR3 can be traced to other DNA sequences in this sample. V gene TRBV6-5 combines with J gene TRBJ1-6, with D possibly matching TRBD1 (6 bases). CDR1 and CDR2 from the germline V gene are MNHEY and SVGAGI. V dropped 6 bases and J dropped 13 bases, with 13 bases sitting between them. CDR3 length: 12 amino acids. The DNA for the CDR3 is TGTGCCAGCAGCCGAACAGGGTCCCCCCTCCACTTT. Translation gives CASSRTGSPLHF.